The 9 T cell receptor beta chains reported below all come from one sample, sequenced in a study of identical twins. In TCRdb, the 5' RACE reads were re-called with MiXCR into one record per CDR3 protein. The table shows about 530,000 distinct CDR3 sequences, with 15% occurring only once. This sample was shared with a second study, whose subject was yellow fever vaccine responses in identical twins.

The sequenced sample consisted of CD4+ T cells sorted from blood. These receptors came from a woman aged 18-30 years in good health.

V usage is TRBV2 and J usage is TRBJ2-5, with 13 bases matching TRBD2. The CDR3 has 17 residues. Germline assignment: CDR1 SNHLY and CDR2 FYNNEI. Unmatched junction bases numbered 10, after V lost 4 bases and J lost 5 bases. CDR3 nucleotide sequence: TGTGCCAGCAGTGCATTGTTGGGACTAGCGGGAAGCGAGACCCAGTACTTC. Protein product: CASSALLGLAGSETQYF.

The chain is built from TRBV20-1 and TRBJ1-6, with TRBD1 as a possible D gene (6 bases). Germline V gene data show CDR1 as DFQATT and CDR2 as SNEGSKA (reference sequence). Trimming stripped 6 bases from V and 1 base from J, with 13 bases between. This CDR3 comprises 15 residues. The CDR3 region is CSANTGRSYNSPLHF. CDR3 DNA: TGCAGTGCGAATACAGGGAGATCCTATAATTCACCCCTCCACTTT.

This clonotype was counted once. V and J are TRBV7-9 and TRBJ2-1; tentatively, D is TRBD1 or TRBD2 (6 bases each). The CDR3 sequence is 15 residues long. Germline loops: CDR1 SEHNR, CDR2 FQNEAQ (reference sequence). V shed 8 bases and J shed 7 bases, with 21 bases lying between them. The CDR3 DNA reads TGTGCCAGCCTCTGGGGGGCCCCAGCTACAAATGAGCAGTTCTTC. Protein: CASLWGAPATNEQFF. The complete variable domain, with remaining parts taken from reference TRBV7-9 and TRBJ2-1, reads DTGVSQNPRHKITKRGQNVTFRCDPISEHNRLYWYRQTLGQGPEFLTYFQNEAQLEKSRLLSDRFSAERPKGSFSTLEIQRTEQGDSAMYLCASLWGAPATNEQFFGPGTRLTVL.

This clonotype has only a few counts. The chain recombines TRBV10-3 with TRBJ1-4; 12 nucleotides align to TRBD1. V lost 6 bases to trimming and J lost 4 bases; unmatched junction nucleotides: 9. Germline assignment: CDR1 ENHRY and CDR2 SYGVKD. This CDR3 region has 17 residues. Written as DNA, the CDR3 is TGTGCCATCAGCTCCGGGACAGGGGGCTCGGTTAATGAAAAACTGTTTTTT. As protein: CAISSGTGGSVNEKLFF.

This clonotype came up many times. The junction differs from germline at one of its ends, possibly a read error. V is TRBV5-1 and J is TRBJ2-5; TRBD2 aligns across 11 bases. This CDR3 is built from 14 residues. CDR1 and CDR2 from the germline V gene are SGHRS and YFSETQ. The CDR3 is CASSLTSGEETQYF. As DNA, the CDR3 is TGTGCCAGCAGTTTGACTAGCGGGGAAGAGACCCAGTACTTC.

In its sample, this clonotype was seen a few times. The V call is TRBV7-2, the J call TRBJ2-3, with D perhaps TRBD2 (6 bases). Germline CDR1 reads SGHTA; CDR2 reads FQGNSA. The CDR3 is made up of 17 amino acids. V was trimmed by 5 bases and J by 2 bases, leaving 20 bases between them. CDR3 sequence: CASSQRVASGYTDTQYF. The CDR3 DNA reads TGTGCCAGCAGCCAAAGGGTAGCGAGCGGGTACACAGATACGCAGTATTTT.

This chain connects TRBV10-3 to TRBJ2-1; D is unclear. Germline CDR1 is ENHRY and CDR2 is SYGVKD. The CDR3 length is 15 residues. V lost 0 bases and J 14 bases, leaving 20 bases between the germline ends. CDR3 in DNA: TGTGCCATCAGTGAGTCGACGGAGAGCGATATGTTGAAGTTCTTC. Its protein is CAISESTESDMLKFF.

V gene TRBV7-8 combines with J gene TRBJ1-2; a possible D gene is TRBD1 (5 bases). The germline V gene encodes CDR1 SGHVS and CDR2 FQNEAQ. Trimming took 4 bases from V and 2 from J, leaving 11 bases between them. This CDR3 spans 14 amino acids. The CDR3, as DNA: TGTGCCAGCAGCTCCGGTAGGGGAAACTATGGCTACACCTTC. This codes for CASSSGRGNYGYTF.

The table lists this clonotype with a few counts. The V gene is TRBV5-1, the J gene TRBJ2-1, with a tentative D call TRBD2 (5 bases). V lost 0 bases, J lost 6 bases, and 10 bases lay in between. Germline assignment: CDR1 SGHRS and CDR2 YFSETQ. CDR3 size: 14 residues. CDR3 sequence reads: CASSLDLAGNEQFF. Written as DNA, the CDR3 is TGCGCCAGCAGCTTGGATCTAGCCGGCAATGAGCAGTTCTTC.